Here is one T cell receptor (beta chain) with its context. Its target is unknown. This sample was included in a study of cytomegalovirus exposure and HLA in healthy donors. Overall study results and limits: With later analysis, a missense DCLRE1C variant became linked to TCR beta V- and J-gene trimming.

V was clipped by 0 bases and J by 8 bases; unmatched bases: 15. Germline loops: CDR1 SGHNT, CDR2 YYREEE (reference sequence). The CDR3 consists of 19 residues. Amplification used 60 Vbeta primers and 13 Jbeta primers. Produced via immunoSEQ multiplex PCR; TCRdb's table is partial and in-frame only. Here the sample table reports roughly 31,000 clones. This TCR was sampled from a man younger than 45 in good health and CMV-seronegative. Specimen: PBMCs. This chain links TRBV5-4 with TRBJ2-1, with 12 bases fitting TRBD2. CDR3 sequence (DNA): TGTGCCAGCAGCTTGGTTGGACTAGCGGGGTTTAAAAGTGGTGATGAGCAGTTCTTC. Translation: CASSLVGLAGFKSGDEQFF.